The 2 T cell receptor beta chains reported below all come from one sample, sequenced in a study of control samples from healthy donors and cancer patients. The method was immunoSEQ multiplex PCR; TCRdb's version includes in-frame clones alone and lacks a portion of them. The sample records fewer than 130,000 clones, 88% being singletons. Sequencing was performed on PBMCs. The receptors shown here come from a woman aged 55-70 years with lung cancer.

The chain joins TRBV5-1 to TRBJ1-2; 9 bases line up with TRBD1. V lost 3 bases to trimming and J lost 7 bases; unmatched junction nucleotides: 4. Germline lookup yields CDR1 SGHRS and CDR2 YFSETQ. The CDR3 is made up of 13 amino acids. CDR3 DNA sequence: TGCGCCAGCAGCTCGACAGGGGGAGGTGGCTACACCTTC. This gives the protein CASSSTGGGGYTF. The full variable domain, completed using reference TRBV5-1 and TRBJ1-2, is KAGVTQTPRYLIKTRGQQVTLSCSPISGHRSVSWYQQTPGQGLQFLFEYFSETQRNKGNFPGRFSGRQFSNSRSEMNVSTLELGDSALYLCASSSTGGGGYTFGSGTRLTVV.

The chain employs TRBV18 and TRBJ2-5; the D is unclear. Trimming left V 3 bases short and J 4 bases short, with 12 bases between. This CDR3 region has 14 residues. CDR1 and CDR2 from the germline V gene are KGHSH and LQKENI. This CDR3 reads CASSPDIRSETQYF. In DNA form, the CDR3 reads TGTGCCAGCTCACCCGACATTAGGTCAGAGACCCAGTACTTC. Using reference TRBV18 and TRBJ2-5 for the parts outside the CDR3, the full variable domain is NAGVMQNPRHLVRRRGQEARLRCSPMKGHSHVYWYRQLPEEGLKFMVYLQKENIIDESGMPKERFSAEFPKEGPSILRIQQVVRGDSAAYFCASSPDIRSETQYFGPGTRLLVL.